This T cell receptor beta chain was captured in a study of blood T cell repertoires in COVID-19. A note on this clone: The same CDR3 can be traced to other DNA sequences in this sample.

The V and J ends lost 0 bases and 0 bases, in that order; junction bases with no gene match: 5. The CDR3 spans 16 residues. The germline V gene has CDR1 SGHDT and CDR2 YYEEEE. Clones were read by immunoSEQ multiplex PCR, and TCRdb kept only the in-frame ones, dropping some. The repertoire includes tens of thousands of clones, roughly 84% of them detected once, and just under 2.5% sits in the top ten. The specimen sequenced was peripheral blood. This receptor was obtained from a human donor in a cohort sampled during active COVID-19. The J gene is TRBJ1-1, the V gene TRBV5-6; 7 positions match TRBD1. The CDR3 DNA reads as TGTGCCAGCAGCTTGGGCGGCAGGGGGGTGAACACTGAAGCTTTCTTT. It translates to CASSLGGRGVNTEAFF.